These 27 T cell receptor beta chains came from one sample sequenced in a study of T cells in Graves' hyperthyroidism and ophthalmopathy. Amplified regions were TCR beta CDR3 sequences from RNA transcripts. An initial round of RT-PCR targeting the TCR CDR3 relied on the HTBI primer set. MiXCR, applied by TCRdb to the multiplex PCR reads, yields one record per CDR3 protein. The sample records hundreds of thousands of distinct CDR3 sequences, 20% being singletons. The sample was blood. Source of these receptors: a man aged 25 to 45 with Graves' ophthalmopathy.

This clonotype has just a few counts. V gene TRBV7-9 combines with J gene TRBJ1-5; tentatively, D is TRBD1 (5 bases). The CDR3 sequence is 16 residues long. V lost 5 bases, J lost 4 bases, and 18 bases lay in between. The germline CDR1 and CDR2 sequences are SEHNR and FQNEAQ (reference sequence). The CDR3 bases are TGTGCCAGCAGCCCCCGTGGGGGGGTTGGAAATCAGCCCCAGCATTTT. This translates into CASSPRGGVGNQPQHF.

The CDR3 region is CASSQMDTDRGSGARETQYF. The CDR3 nucleotides are TGTGCCAGCAGCCAAATGGACACGGACCGGGGTAGCGGGGCCCGGGAGACCCAGTACTTC. The chain employs TRBV16 and TRBJ2-5, with 8 nucleotides matching TRBD2. This CDR3 is 20 amino acids long. Per the germline V gene, CDR1 is KGHSY and CDR2 is FQNENV. J was trimmed by 5 bases and V by 2 bases; bases with no gene match: 22.

This clonotype has ten or more counts. J is TRBJ1-1 and V is TRBV30; 8 bases fit TRBD1. CDR1 and CDR2 (germline): GTSNPN, SVGIG (reference sequence). Trimming at V came to 3 bases and at J to 1 base, leaving 1 base not matched to a gene. The CDR3 runs 13 residues. This CDR3 reads CAWRGQGNTEAFF. The DNA of the CDR3 is TGTGCCTGGAGAGGACAGGGGAACACTGAAGCTTTCTTT. Full variable domain (missing parts from reference TRBV30 and TRBJ1-1): SQTIHQWPATLVQPVGSPLSLECTVEGTSNPNLYWYRQAAGRGLQLLFYSVGIGQISSEVPQNLSASRPQDRQFILSSKKLLLSDSGFYLCAWRGQGNTEAFFGQGTRLTVV.

The chain combines TRBV6-1 with TRBJ2-2, with D possibly being TRBD1 or TRBD2 (5 bases each). V was cut by 7 bases and J by 0 bases, with 12 bases left in between. The CDR3 spans 15 residues. Per the germline V gene, CDR1 is MNHNS and CDR2 is SASEGT. The CDR3 nucleotides are TGTGCCAGCACACTAGGGGTGGCGAACACCGGGGAGCTGTTTTTT. Protein sequence: CASTLGVANTGELFF.

This chain links TRBV28 with TRBJ1-5, with a weak D call TRBD1 (6 bases). The V gene lost 3 bases and the J gene lost 7 bases, with 13 bases spanning the gap. CDR1 and CDR2 (germline): MDHEN, SYDVKM. The CDR3 covers 14 residues. The CDR3 DNA is TGTGCCAGCAGTTTCTCGGGGGCGGGACAGCCCCAGCATTTT. Translating it yields CASSFSGAGQPQHF.

J is TRBJ2-3 and V is TRBV5-4; tentative D call: TRBD2 (7 bases). This CDR3 spans 14 amino acids. V was shortened by 3 bases and J by 4 bases, with 12 bases between the two germline ends. CDR1 is SGHNT, CDR2 YYREEE, per germline (reference sequence). CDR3 sequence reads: CASSWGGESDTQYF. The CDR3 DNA follows: TGTGCCAGCAGCTGGGGGGGCGAGTCAGATACGCAGTATTTT.

A word on this clonotype: This may be a read error, as it is one base from a much larger clone. The V gene is TRBV11-2, the J gene TRBJ2-5; D is unresolved. The CDR3 sequence is 16 residues long. Germline assignment: CDR1 SGHAT and CDR2 FQNNGV. Between the trimmed V and J ends, which lost 0 bases and 1 base, there was a span of 12 bases. CDR3 sequence (DNA): TGTGCCAGCAGCTTAGAAGGGTTCCTGGTCCAAGAGACCCAGTACTTC. Translation gives CASSLEGFLVQETQYF.

The CDR3 DNA reads TGTGCCACCAGCAGACGACAGGGGCGAGAGACCCAGTACTTC. It encodes CATSRRQGRETQYF. The chain uses TRBV15 and TRBJ2-5; 8 bases are a match to TRBD1. The CDR3 totals 14 residues. J gave up 4 bases and V 2 bases, and 3 bases lay outside the gene matches. Germline V lookup: CDR1 LNHNV, CDR2 YYDKDF (reference sequence).

This clonotype has a handful of counts. This chain connects TRBV7-9 to TRBJ1-3; D is unclear. The CDR3 length is 13 residues. Germline CDR1 SEHNR, CDR2 FQNEAQ (reference sequence). The CDR3 spells CAKQTQSGNTIYF. In DNA, the CDR3 is TGTGCTAAACAAACACAGTCTGGAAACACCATATATTTT.

This clonotype has a count of ten or more. The chain is built from TRBV11-2 and TRBJ2-7; 9 nucleotides align to TRBD2. The CDR3 consists of 17 residues. CDR1 SGHAT and CDR2 FQNNGV come from the germline V gene. J lost 5 bases, V lost 2 bases, and 13 bases had no gene match. The CDR3 DNA is TGTGCCAGCAGCTTATTCGGGAAGCGGGGGGTCCCCCACGAGCAGTACTTC. This codes for CASSLFGKRGVPHEQYF.

The V call is TRBV10-1, the J call TRBJ2-1; 11 bases align to TRBD1. The CDR3 contains 15 residues. Germline V gene sequence: CDR1 WNHNN, CDR2 SYGVQD (reference sequence). Trimming removed 4 bases from V and 7 bases from J; junction bases left unmatched: 6. In nucleotides, the CDR3 is TGCGCCAGCAGTGCTGGACAGGGGGCGTGGAATGAGCAGTTCTTC. The encoded protein is CASSAGQGAWNEQFF.

CDR3 sequence: CASSLNGGWGGELFF. CDR3 sequence (DNA): TGTGCCAGCAGCTTAAACGGGGGTTGGGGCGGGGAGCTGTTTTTT. The gene calls are TRBV7-2 and TRBJ2-2; D may be TRBD2 (6 bases). This CDR3 is 15 amino acids long. V was shortened by 2 bases and J by 7 bases, with 14 bases between the two germline ends. The germline gives CDR1 SGHTA, CDR2 FQGNSA. The whole variable domain, filled in from reference TRBV7-2 and TRBJ2-2, reads GAGVSQSPSNKVTEKGKDVELRCDPISGHTALYWYRQSLGQGLEFLIYFQGNSAPDKSGLPSDRFSAERTGGSVSTLTIQRTQQEDSAVYLCASSLNGGWGGELFFGEGSRLTVL.

This clonotype appeared a few times. The CDR3 bases are TGTGCCAGCAGTTTTGAGGGCAGGACTGGAAACACCATATATTTT. As protein: CASSFEGRTGNTIYF. The chain couples TRBV12-3 or TRBV12-4 to TRBJ1-3; no clear D. The V end was cut by 3 bases, the J end by 2 bases, with 11 bases between. The CDR3 runs to 15 residues.

The chain combines TRBV9 with TRBJ1-6, with D uncertain. Per germline, CDR1 SGDLS and CDR2 YYNGEE. This CDR3 spans 13 amino acids. V was pared by 3 bases and J by 9 bases, with 10 bases between. The CDR3 sequence: CASSAGQGSPLHF. The CDR3 nucleotides read TGTGCCAGCAGCGCCGGGCAAGGTTCACCCCTCCACTTT.

The rearrangement links TRBV6-5 to TRBJ2-2; 11 bases fit TRBD2. Germline V gene sequence: CDR1 MNHEY, CDR2 SVGAGI. The length of the CDR3 is 16 residues. V shed 4 bases and J 7 bases; nucleotides not matched to a gene: 8. The CDR3 bases are TGTGCCAGCAGTTTTAGCGGGAGGGCTTTCGTCGGGGAGCTGTTTTTT. Residues: CASSFSGRAFVGELFF.

The V and J genes are TRBV5-5 and TRBJ1-4; D is unclear. This CDR3 comprises 14 residues. Looked up from germline, CDR1 is SGHKS and CDR2 is YYEKEE (reference sequence). V was shortened by 0 bases and J by 7 bases, with 10 bases between the two germline ends. The CDR3: CASSLALRGEKLFF. CDR3 in DNA: TGTGCCAGCAGCTTGGCCCTGAGAGGTGAAAAACTGTTTTTT. The variable domain in full, completed from reference TRBV5-5 and TRBJ1-4, reads DAGVTQSPTHLIKTRGQQVTLRCSPISGHKSVSWYQQVLGQGPQFIFQYYEKEERGRGNFPDRFSARQFPNYSSELNVNALLLGDSALYLCASSLALRGEKLFFGSGTQLSVL.

The V and J genes are TRBV7-8 and TRBJ1-4; D ambiguous. This CDR3 region has 15 residues. The germline V gene encodes CDR1 SGHVS and CDR2 FQNEAQ. Between the trimmed V and J ends, which lost 1 base and 4 bases, there was a span of 10 bases. The CDR3 here is CASSLGTVLNEKLFF. The CDR3 bases are TGTGCCAGCAGCTTAGGGACCGTCCTTAATGAAAAACTGTTTTTT.

The sample holds a few counts of this clonotype. CDR3 region: CASSWGGGVSFNTGELFF. The DNA of the CDR3 is TGTGCCAGCTCATGGGGTGGAGGGGTGTCCTTCAACACCGGGGAGCTGTTTTTT. V is TRBV6-1 and J is TRBJ2-2; a weak D match, TRBD2 (6 bases). CDR3 length: 18 amino acids. CDR1 and CDR2 from the germline V gene are MNHNS and SASEGT. Trimming took 8 bases from V and 2 from J, leaving 24 bases between them.

This clonotype has more than one count but fewer than ten. V and J are TRBV7-9 and TRBJ2-7; no definite D call. This CDR3 has 13 residues. Looked up from germline, CDR1 is SEHNR and CDR2 is FQNEAQ (reference sequence). Trimming took 3 bases from V and 2 from J, leaving 8 bases between them. The CDR3 is CASSFDGPYEQYF. The CDR3 bases are TGTGCCAGCAGCTTCGACGGCCCCTACGAGCAGTACTTC.

This clonotype was seen a handful of times. The chain couples TRBV7-8 to TRBJ1-4, with no clear D. This CDR3 is 15 amino acids long. V was trimmed by 5 bases and J by 5 bases, leaving 15 bases between them. In germline, CDR1 is SGHVS, CDR2 FQNEAQ. CDR3 bases: TGTGCCAGCAGCCTGAGCCGGGCCGCCAATGAAAAACTGTTTTTT. It yields the protein CASSLSRAANEKLFF. Full variable domain (outside the CDR3, taken from reference TRBV7-8 and TRBJ1-4): GAGVSQSPRYKVAKRGQDVALRCDPISGHVSLFWYQQALGQGPEFLTYFQNEAQLDKSGLPSDRFFAERPEGSVSTLKIQRTQQEDSAVYLCASSLSRAANEKLFFGSGTQLSVL.

This clonotype has ten or more counts. This chain uses TRBV2 with TRBJ1-2, with 7 bases matching TRBD1. Trimming cost V 5 bases and J 2 bases; bases outside gene matches: 5. The germline CDR1 and CDR2 sequences are SNHLY and FYNNEI. The CDR3 runs to 14 residues. This chain's CDR3 is CASSKDRTNYGYTF. CDR3 nucleotides: TGTGCCAGCAGTAAGGACAGGACCAACTATGGCTACACCTTC.

Worth noting for this clonotype: A much bigger clone sits one base away, suggesting this may be a read error. J is TRBJ1-1 and V is TRBV5-6; 7 nucleotides line up with TRBD1. The CDR3 length is 14 residues. Germline values: CDR1 SGHDT, CDR2 YYEEEE. The CDR3 sequence: CAGSKGQTNTEAFF. CDR3 DNA: TGTGCCGGCAGCAAGGGACAGACGAACACTGAAGCTTTCTTT.

V usage is TRBV5-1 and J usage is TRBJ2-7; 9 bases match TRBD1. The CDR3 runs 16 residues. Germline trimming cut 4 bases from V and 5 bases from J; bases unmatched to any gene: 13. Germline V CDR1 and CDR2: SGHRS, YFSETQ. The CDR3 loop is CASSQDCRTGVHEQYF. CDR3 nucleotide sequence: TGCGCCAGCAGCCAAGACTGTCGGACAGGGGTCCACGAGCAGTACTTC.

This clonotype has more than one count but fewer than ten. The chain joins TRBV20-1 to TRBJ2-7; either TRBD1 or TRBD2 may fit D (5 bases each). Looked up from germline, CDR1 is DFQATT and CDR2 is SNEGSKA (reference sequence). Between the trimmed V and J ends, which lost 5 bases and 7 bases, there was a span of 21 bases. The length of the CDR3 is 14 residues. The CDR3 loop is CSASKPGTPAEQYF. The DNA for the CDR3 is TGCAGTGCTTCAAAACCCGGGACCCCGGCTGAGCAGTACTTC.

This clonotype came up a few times. V and J are TRBV4-3 and TRBJ2-7, with 10 bases lining up with TRBD2. The V gene's germline CDR1 is LGHNA and CDR2 YSLEER. This CDR3 has 15 amino acids. With 0 bases clipped from V and 7 bases from J, the junction kept 6 bases outside the gene matches. In DNA form, the CDR3 reads TGCGCCAGCAGCCAAGAGTGGCTAGCGGGAGTGGAGCAGTACTTC. It translates to CASSQEWLAGVEQYF.

V gene TRBV19 combines with J gene TRBJ2-7; no firm D call. Germline assignment: CDR1 LNHDA and CDR2 SQIVND (reference sequence). V was trimmed by 1 base and J by 1 base, leaving 11 bases between them. The CDR3 loop spans 15 amino acids. CDR3 sequence: CASSIALSSSYEQYF. The CDR3 DNA reads as TGTGCCAGTAGTATAGCCCTGTCGAGTTCCTACGAGCAGTACTTC. Supplemented by reference TRBV19 and TRBJ2-7, the full variable domain reads DGGITQSPKYLFRKEGQNVTLSCEQNLNHDAMYWYRQDPGQGLRLIYYSQIVNDFQKGDIAEGYSVSREKKESFPLTVTSAQKNPTAFYLCASSIALSSSYEQYFGPGTRLTVT.

The chain carries TRBV7-3 and TRBJ2-3; no firm D call. With 2 bases removed from V and 4 bases from J, the gap between germline ends came to 4 bases. Per the germline V gene, CDR1 is SGHTA and CDR2 is FQGTGA. The CDR3 has 12 residues. CDR3 sequence: CASSLDADTQYF. DNA of the CDR3: TGTGCCAGCAGCTTAGATGCAGATACGCAGTATTTT.